The rows below give T cell receptor beta chains drawn from one sample of a study of cytomegalovirus exposure and HLA in healthy donors. Method: immunoSEQ multiplex PCR; TCRdb's copy keeps in-frame clones and lacks some. The sample records some 190,000 clones, roughly 77% being singletons. Sequencing input: PBMCs. The receptors originated from a woman in her fifties or sixties in good health and CMV-seronegative. CDR3s include the opening cysteine and the closing phenylalanine or tryptophan. The D gene is left open where the match is weak. Size tells how often a clone was seen (once, few, many) or the class of an expanded clone, and some rows leave it out.

D gene	CDR3 length	V gene	clone size	J gene	CDR3 DNA	CDR3 protein
-	15	TRBV18	-	TRBJ1-4	TGTGCCAGCTCACCCCGTATCGCAGAGGGCGAAAAACTGTTTTTT	CASSPRIAEGEKLFF
-	15	TRBV11-3	-	TRBJ2-5	TGTGCCAGCAGCCTCGGAGGCGGGAACGAAGAGACCCAGTACTTC	CASSLGGGNEETQYF
-	15	TRBV5-1	-	TRBJ2-5	TGCGCCAGCAGCTTGGAAGTTAGGAGGGAAGAGACCCAGTACTTC	CASSLEVRREETQYF
-	15	TRBV5-1	-	TRBJ1-5	TGCGCCAGCAGCTTGGCAGGGAATAGCAATCAGCCCCAGCATTTT	CASSLAGNSNQPQHF
-	15	TRBV5-1	-	TRBJ1-2	TGCGCCAGCAGCTTGTATGACGGACAATCCAATGGCTACACCTTC	CASSLYDGQSNGYTF
-	16	TRBV14	-	TRBJ1-2	TGTGCCAGCAGCCCCGGTGTTTGGGGGGCTAACTATGGCTACACCTTC	CASSPGVWGANYGYTF
TRBD1	15	TRBV18	-	TRBJ2-6	TGTGCCAGCTCACAGGGGGCGTCTGGGGCCAACGTCCTGACTTTC	CASSQGASGANVLTF
TRBD2	15	TRBV28	once	TRBJ2-6	TGTGCCAGCAGCGGGGGGTGGGCTGGGGCCAACGTCCTGACTTTC	CASSGGWAGANVLTF
TRBD1	17	TRBV11-2	-	TRBJ2-7	TGTGCCAGCAGCTTAGGGACCGGGACAGGGGCCTCCTACGAGCAGTACTTC	CASSLGTGTGASYEQYF
TRBD2	14	TRBV7-9	-	TRBJ2-5	TGTGCCAGCAGCCTTAGCGGGGGACAAGAGACCCAGTACTTC	CASSLSGGQETQYF
-	15	TRBV2	-	TRBJ2-2	TGTGCCAGCAGTGAAGACCTAGTGACCACCGGGGAGCTGTTTTTT	CASSEDLVTTGELFF
TRBD2	18	TRBV7-8	-	TRBJ2-7	TGTGCCAGCAGCTTAGAGGCTAGCGGGGGGGTCCTCTCCTACGAGCAGTACTTC	CASSLEASGGVLSYEQYF
-	14	TRBV18	-	TRBJ1-4	TGTGCCAGCTCACCACTTGCGGCTAATGAAAAACTGTTTTTT	CASSPLAANEKLFF
TRBD1	14	TRBV25-1	once	TRBJ1-2	TGTGCCAGCAGAGCACAGGGGGCTTATTATGGCTACACCTTC	CASRAQGAYYGYTF
-	16	TRBV18	once	TRBJ1-3	TGTGCCAGCTCACCACCGACGGGGGAGACTGGAAACACCATATATTTT	CASSPPTGETGNTIYF
-	16	TRBV11-2	-	TRBJ2-1	TGTGCCAGCAGCCACGGCGGGATCCCCACCTACAATGAGCAGTTCTTC	CASSHGGIPTYNEQFF
-	14	TRBV7-2	-	TRBJ2-7	TGTGCCAGCAGCTATATAGGGGGACGGTACGAGCAGTACTTC	CASSYIGGRYEQYF
-	14	TRBV7-2	once	TRBJ2-7	TGTGCCAGCAGCTTTACGACAGGATCCTACGAGCAGTACTTC	CASSFTTGSYEQYF
TRBD2	16	TRBV10-3	-	TRBJ2-1	TGTGCCATCAGTGGGACTAGCGCCTCCTATTACAATGAGCAGTTCTTC	CAISGTSASYYNEQFF
-	14	TRBV6-5	-	TRBJ1-5	TGTGCCAGCAGTCCCCATAGGGGGAATCAGCCCCAGCATTTT	CASSPHRGNQPQHF
TRBD1	16	TRBV11-2	-	TRBJ1-4	TGTGCCAGCAGCTTCGGGACAGGGGGGTATAATGAAAAACTGTTTTTT	CASSFGTGGYNEKLFF
TRBD1	14	TRBV19	-	TRBJ1-1	TGTGCCAGTACAAAGACAGGGGTTAACACTGAAGCTTTCTTT	CASTKTGVNTEAFF
-	13	TRBV7-6	-	TRBJ1-1	TGTGCCAGCAGCTTAGCGCAAGGGGCGGCGGCTTTCTTT	CASSLAQGAAAFF
TRBD1	15	TRBV13	-	TRBJ2-1	TGTGCCAGCAGCTTCCGGGACAGGGGATACAATGAGCAGTTCTTC	CASSFRDRGYNEQFF
TRBD1	15	TRBV6-5	-	TRBJ2-1	TGTGCCAGCACCAAAGACAGGGGGCTATACAATGAGCAGTTCTTC	CASTKDRGLYNEQFF
TRBD2	17	TRBV28	few	TRBJ2-7	TGTGCCAGCAGCCTTGGGGGACTAGCGGGAGGACGCTACGAGCAGTACTTC	CASSLGGLAGGRYEQYF
-	14	TRBV19	-	TRBJ1-3	TGTGCCAGTAAGGTGACAGCCTCTGGAAACACCATATATTTT	CASKVTASGNTIYF
-	14	TRBV7-2	-	TRBJ2-7	TGTGCCAGCACCGAGCAGCGTTCTTTCTACGAGCAGTACTTC	CASTEQRSFYEQYF
-	15	TRBV2	few	TRBJ1-3	TGTGCCAGCAGGGCCGAGTTGGACTCGCGAAACACCATATATTTT	CASRAELDSRNTIYF
TRBD1	17	TRBV7-9	-	TRBJ1-4	TGTTCCAGCAGCGACGGACGCACGGGACAGCGTAATGAAAAACTGTTTTTT	CSSSDGRTGQRNEKLFF
TRBD2	10	TRBV20-1	once	TRBJ2-1	TGCGGTAGCGGGGGGTATGAGCAGTTCTTC	CGSGGYEQFF
TRBD1	13	TRBV7-9	-	TRBJ2-3	TGTGCCACGAGGACAGGGGGCACAGATACGCAGTATTTT	CATRTGGTDTQYF
TRBD1	18	TRBV6-1	-	TRBJ1-6	TGTGCCAGGATTGAAAGGGGACAGGGTGTTTGGGAAGATTCACCCCTCCACTTT	CARIERGQGVWEDSPLHF
-	14	TRBV7-9	-	TRBJ2-1	TGTGCCAGCAGCCTCGGGGTAGCTCACAATGAGCAGTTCTTC	CASSLGVAHNEQFF
TRBD2	16	TRBV28	-	TRBJ2-1	TGTGCCAGCAGCTCGCGGCTAGCGGGAGGCCGCGATGAGCAGTTCTTC	CASSSRLAGGRDEQFF
-	15	TRBV7-2	once	TRBJ2-7	TGTGCCAGCAGCTTAGGGACAGAGGAAGGCTACGAGCAGTACTTC	CASSLGTEEGYEQYF
-	13	TRBV28	once	TRBJ1-1	TGTGCCAGCAGTTTTTCCCAGTACACTGAAGCTTTCTTT	CASSFSQYTEAFF
TRBD1	18	TRBV4-3	-	TRBJ1-3	TGCGCCAGCAGCCACGATTGGACAGGGAACCAGGCTGGAAACACCATATATTTT	CASSHDWTGNQAGNTIYF
-	15	TRBV4-2	-	TRBJ2-7	TGTGCCAGCAGCCAAGATACAGGGCTCTCCTACGAGCAGTACTTC	CASSQDTGLSYEQYF
TRBD1	15	TRBV10-3	-	TRBJ2-7	TGTGCCATCAGTGAAGATTCCAGGGGGACCTACGAGCAGTACTTC	CAISEDSRGTYEQYF
-	11	TRBV2	-	TRBJ2-7	TGTGCCAGCAGCACCAGAAACGAGCAGTACTTC	CASSTRNEQYF
-	13	TRBV30	few	TRBJ1-2	TGTGCCTGGAGCCGCAACAGGGTGTCTGGCTACACCTTC	CAWSRNRVSGYTF